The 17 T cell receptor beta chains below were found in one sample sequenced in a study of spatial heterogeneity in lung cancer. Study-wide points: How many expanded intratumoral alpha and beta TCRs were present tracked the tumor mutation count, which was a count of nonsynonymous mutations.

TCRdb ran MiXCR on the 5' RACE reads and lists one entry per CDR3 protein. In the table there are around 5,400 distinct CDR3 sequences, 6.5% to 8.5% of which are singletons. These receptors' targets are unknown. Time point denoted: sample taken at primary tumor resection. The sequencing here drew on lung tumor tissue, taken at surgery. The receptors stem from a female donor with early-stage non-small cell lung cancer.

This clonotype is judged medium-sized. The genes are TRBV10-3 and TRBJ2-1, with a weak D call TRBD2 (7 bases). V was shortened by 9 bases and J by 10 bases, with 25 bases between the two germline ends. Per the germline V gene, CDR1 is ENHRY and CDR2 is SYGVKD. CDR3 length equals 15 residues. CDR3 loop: CAIGQGRVVANEQFF. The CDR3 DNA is TGTGCCATTGGCCAGGGGAGGGTAGTGGCGAACGAGCAGTTCTTC.

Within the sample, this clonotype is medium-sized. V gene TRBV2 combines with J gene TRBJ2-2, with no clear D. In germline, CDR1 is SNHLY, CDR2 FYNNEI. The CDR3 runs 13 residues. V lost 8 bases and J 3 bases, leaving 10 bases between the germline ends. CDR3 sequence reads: CASLSSDTGELFF. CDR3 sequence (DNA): TGTGCCAGCCTTAGTTCTGACACCGGGGAGCTGTTTTTT.

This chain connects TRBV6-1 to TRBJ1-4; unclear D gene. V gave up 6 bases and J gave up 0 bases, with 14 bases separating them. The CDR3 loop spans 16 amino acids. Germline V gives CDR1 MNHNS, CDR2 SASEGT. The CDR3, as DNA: TGTGCCAGCAGATTCTTGGACGGAGCAACTAATGAAAAACTGTTTTTT. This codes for CASRFLDGATNEKLFF.

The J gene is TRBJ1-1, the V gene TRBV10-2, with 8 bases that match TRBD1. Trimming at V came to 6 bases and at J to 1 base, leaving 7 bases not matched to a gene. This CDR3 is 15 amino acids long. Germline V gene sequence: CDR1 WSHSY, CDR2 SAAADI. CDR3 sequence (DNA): TGCGCCAGCAGACGGACAGGGATCGAGAACACTGAAGCTTTCTTT. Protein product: CASRRTGIENTEAFF.

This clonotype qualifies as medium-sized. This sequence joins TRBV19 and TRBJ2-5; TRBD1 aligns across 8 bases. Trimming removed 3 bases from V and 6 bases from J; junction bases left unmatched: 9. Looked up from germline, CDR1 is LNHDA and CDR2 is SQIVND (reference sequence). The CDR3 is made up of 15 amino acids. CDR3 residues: CASSMVGQVKKTQYF. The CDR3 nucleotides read TGTGCCAGTAGTATGGTGGGACAGGTGAAGAAGACCCAGTACTTC. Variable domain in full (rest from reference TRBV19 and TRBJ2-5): DGGITQSPKYLFRKEGQNVTLSCEQNLNHDAMYWYRQDPGQGLRLIYYSQIVNDFQKGDIAEGYSVSREKKESFPLTVTSAQKNPTAFYLCASSMVGQVKKTQYFGPGTRLLVL.

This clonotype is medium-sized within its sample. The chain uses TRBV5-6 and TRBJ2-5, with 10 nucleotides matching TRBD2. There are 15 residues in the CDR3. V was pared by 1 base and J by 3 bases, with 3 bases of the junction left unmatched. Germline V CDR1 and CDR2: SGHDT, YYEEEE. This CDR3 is CASSLWLAGEETQYF. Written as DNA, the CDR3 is TGTGCCAGCAGCTTGTGGCTAGCGGGAGAAGAGACCCAGTACTTC.

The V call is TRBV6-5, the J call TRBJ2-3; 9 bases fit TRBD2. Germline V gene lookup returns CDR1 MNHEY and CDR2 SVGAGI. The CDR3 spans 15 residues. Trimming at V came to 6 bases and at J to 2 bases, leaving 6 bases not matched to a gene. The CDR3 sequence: CASRPGLATTDTQYF. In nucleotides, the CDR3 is TGTGCCAGCAGACCGGGACTAGCTACCACAGATACGCAGTATTTT.

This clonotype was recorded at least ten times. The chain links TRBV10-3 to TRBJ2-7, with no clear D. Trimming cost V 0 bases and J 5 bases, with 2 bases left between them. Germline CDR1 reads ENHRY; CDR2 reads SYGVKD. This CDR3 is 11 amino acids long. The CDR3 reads CAISESNEQYF. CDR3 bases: TGTGCCATCAGTGAGTCTAACGAGCAGTACTTC.

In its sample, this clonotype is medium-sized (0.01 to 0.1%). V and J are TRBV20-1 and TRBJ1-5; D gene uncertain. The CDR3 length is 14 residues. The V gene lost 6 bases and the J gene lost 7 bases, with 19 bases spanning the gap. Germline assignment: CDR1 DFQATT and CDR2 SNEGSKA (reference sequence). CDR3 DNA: TGCAGTGCCGCACCGGACGGTCAGTGGCAGCCCCAGCATTTT. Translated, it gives CSAAPDGQWQPQHF.

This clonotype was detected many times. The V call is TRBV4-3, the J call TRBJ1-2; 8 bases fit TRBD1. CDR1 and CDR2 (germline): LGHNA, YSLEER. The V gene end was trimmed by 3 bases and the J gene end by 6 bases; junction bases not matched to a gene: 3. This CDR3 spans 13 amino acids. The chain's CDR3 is CASSHPGGDGYTF. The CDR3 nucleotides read TGCGCCAGCAGCCACCCAGGGGGCGATGGCTACACCTTC.

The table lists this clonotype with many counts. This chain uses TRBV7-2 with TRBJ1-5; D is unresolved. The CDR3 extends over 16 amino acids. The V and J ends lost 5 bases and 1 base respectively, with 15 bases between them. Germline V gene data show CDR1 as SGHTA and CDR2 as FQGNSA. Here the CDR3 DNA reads TGTGCCAGCAGCCCACGGGCCCTGGGCAGCAATCAGCCCCAGCATTTT. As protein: CASSPRALGSNQPQHF.

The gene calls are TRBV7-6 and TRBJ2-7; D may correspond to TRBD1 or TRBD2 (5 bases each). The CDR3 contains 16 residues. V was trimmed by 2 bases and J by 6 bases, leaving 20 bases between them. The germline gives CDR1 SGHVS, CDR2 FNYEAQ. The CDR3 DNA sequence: TGTGCCAGCAGCTTACTTGTGGGAGAGGGGATCGGCGAGCAGTACTTC. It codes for CASSLLVGEGIGEQYF.

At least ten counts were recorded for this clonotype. In nucleotides, the CDR3 is TGTGCCAGCAGTGACCGGGACAGTGGGGAAGCTTTCTTT. This encodes CASSDRDSGEAFF. The chain couples TRBV6-2 or TRBV6-3 to TRBJ1-1, with TRBD1 identical over 7 bases. The germline V gene has CDR1 MNHEY and CDR2 SVGEGT. The CDR3 has 13 residues. V shed 5 bases and J 8 bases; nucleotides not matched to a gene: 8.

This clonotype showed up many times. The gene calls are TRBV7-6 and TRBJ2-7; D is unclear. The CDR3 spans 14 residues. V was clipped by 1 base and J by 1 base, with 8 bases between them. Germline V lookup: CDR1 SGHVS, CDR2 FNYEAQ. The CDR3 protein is CASSLVSNSYEQYF. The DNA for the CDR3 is TGTGCCAGCAGCTTAGTATCCAATTCCTACGAGCAGTACTTC.

DNA for the CDR3: TGTGCCACCTGGACAGGGGCTAACTATGGCTACACCTTC. Translation: CATWTGANYGYTF. This chain links TRBV28 with TRBJ1-2, with 9 bases aligning to TRBD1. V shed 10 bases and J 0 bases; nucleotides not matched to a gene: 3. This CDR3 contains 13 residues. CDR1 and CDR2 (germline): MDHEN, SYDVKM.

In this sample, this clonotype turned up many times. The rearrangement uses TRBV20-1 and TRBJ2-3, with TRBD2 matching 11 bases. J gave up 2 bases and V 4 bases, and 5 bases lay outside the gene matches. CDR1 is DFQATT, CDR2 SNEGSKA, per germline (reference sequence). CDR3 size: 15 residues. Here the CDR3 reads CSATLAGATTDTQYF. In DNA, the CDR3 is TGCAGTGCTACACTAGCGGGGGCGACCACAGATACGCAGTATTTT.

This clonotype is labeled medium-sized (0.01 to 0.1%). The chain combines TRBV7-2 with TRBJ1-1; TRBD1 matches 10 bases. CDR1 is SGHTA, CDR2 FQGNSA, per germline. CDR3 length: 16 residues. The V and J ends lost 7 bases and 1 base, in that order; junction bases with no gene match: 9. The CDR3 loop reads CASNPRTGGSNTEAFF. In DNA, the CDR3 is TGTGCCAGCAACCCCAGGACAGGGGGATCGAACACTGAAGCTTTCTTT.